The T cell receptor beta chain described here comes from a study of identical twins. This clonotype was picked up a small number of times. TCRdb called the 5' RACE reads again in MiXCR, with one record for every CDR3 protein. The sample includes hundreds of thousands of distinct CDR3 sequences, approximately 7.9% seen only once; the top ten take around 5%. V was trimmed by 3 bases and J by 2 bases, leaving 17 bases between them. This CDR3 is built from 16 residues. Germline V CDR1 and CDR2: SGDLS, YYNGEE. These data are also associated with another study on yellow fever vaccine responses in identical twins.

The chain has TRBV9 and TRBJ1-2, with D perhaps TRBD1 (6 bases). What was sequenced was CD8+ T cells sorted from blood. This clonotype was obtained from a woman between 18 and 29 years old in good health. CDR3 in amino acids: CASSGGQSLRNYGYTF. The DNA of the CDR3 is TGTGCCAGCAGCGGAGGACAGTCCCTGAGGAACTATGGCTACACCTTC.